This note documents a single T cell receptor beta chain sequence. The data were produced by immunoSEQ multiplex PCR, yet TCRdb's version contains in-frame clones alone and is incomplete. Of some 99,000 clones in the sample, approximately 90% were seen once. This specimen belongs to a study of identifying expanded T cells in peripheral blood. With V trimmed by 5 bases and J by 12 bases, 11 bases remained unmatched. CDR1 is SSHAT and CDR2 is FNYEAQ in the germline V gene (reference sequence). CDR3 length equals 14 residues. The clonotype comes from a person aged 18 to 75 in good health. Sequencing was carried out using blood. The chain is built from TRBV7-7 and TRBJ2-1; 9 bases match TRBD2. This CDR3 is CASSPTSGGEAQFF. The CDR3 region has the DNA TGTGCCAGCAGCCCGACTAGCGGAGGGGAGGCGCAGTTCTTC.